One and the same sample provided the 8 T cell receptor beta chains below, sequenced in a study of blood T cell repertoires in COVID-19. The repertoire was sequenced with immunoSEQ multiplex PCR; TCRdb's copy has only in-frame clones and lacks some. The sample consists of some 400,000 clones, about 90% of them appearing once. Sequenced sample: peripheral blood. The receptors shown here come from a woman in her thirties with COVID-19, enrolled during active disease.

This clone has a single count. The chain joins TRBV2 to TRBJ1-5; 7 nucleotides agree with TRBD1. Germline CDR1 reads SNHLY; CDR2 reads FYNNEI. This CDR3 contains 15 residues. The junction had 7 bases not matched to a gene; V was cut back by 5 bases and J by 3 bases. CDR3: CASSLGTVTNQPQHF. The DNA of the CDR3 is TGTGCCAGCAGTTTAGGGACAGTCACCAATCAGCCCCAGCATTTT.

The genes are TRBV9 and TRBJ2-2, with a weak D call TRBD2 (5 bases). This CDR3 region has 13 residues. CDR1 is SGDLS, CDR2 YYNGEE, per germline. V dropped 4 bases and J dropped 14 bases, with 18 bases sitting between them. CDR3 protein: CASSQNTGIELFF. CDR3 nucleotides: TGTGCCAGCAGCCAGAATACGGGGATCGAACTGTTTTTT.

The rearrangement links TRBV6-5 to TRBJ2-7; the match to TRBD2 covers 10 bases. CDR1 MNHEY and CDR2 SVGAGI come from the germline V gene. This CDR3 contains 15 residues. V was clipped by 9 bases and J by 7 bases; unmatched bases: 15. CDR3 protein: CASTRAGTAGGEQYF. CDR3 coding DNA: TGTGCCAGTACTCGAGCTGGGACAGCGGGGGGGGAGCAGTACTTC.

This chain connects TRBV5-5 to TRBJ1-1, with D perhaps matching TRBD1 (5 bases). The V end was cut by 3 bases, the J end by 5 bases, with 8 bases between. The CDR3 covers 12 residues. Germline values: CDR1 SGHKS, CDR2 YYEKEE (reference sequence). The DNA of the CDR3 is TGTGCCAGCAGCTGGGGGGGAACTGAAGCTTTCTTT. This gives the protein CASSWGGTEAFF.

Regarding this clone: This sample includes further DNA sequences coding for the same CDR3. The V and J genes are TRBV5-5 and TRBJ1-1; no clear D. Germline V gene data show CDR1 as SGHKS and CDR2 as YYEKEE (reference sequence). CDR3 size: 13 residues. Trimming took 0 bases from V and 1 from J, leaving 4 bases between them. CDR3 loop: CASSLAGNTEAFF. In DNA form, the CDR3 reads TGTGCCAGCAGCTTGGCAGGGAACACTGAAGCTTTCTTT.

J is TRBJ2-7 and V is TRBV6-5, with D perhaps matching TRBD2 (6 bases). The CDR3 is 14 amino acids. Trimming pared 3 bases from V and 4 bases from J, leaving 13 bases between. CDR1 is MNHEY and CDR2 is SVGAGI in the germline V gene. DNA for the CDR3: TGTGCCAGCAGTTATGGAGGGATAGGTTACGAGCAGTACTTC. This translates into CASSYGGIGYEQYF.

The count of this clone is one. The rearrangement uses TRBV5-1 and TRBJ2-4; perhaps TRBD2 as D (7 bases). The V gene lost 4 bases and the J gene lost 9 bases, with 17 bases spanning the gap. Germline lookup yields CDR1 SGHRS and CDR2 YFSETQ. There are 14 residues in the CDR3. The CDR3 region is CASSPWGGEGIQYF. The CDR3 region has the DNA TGCGCCAGCAGCCCATGGGGGGGCGAGGGCATTCAGTACTTC.

The CDR3 loop reads CASSQQGRSPLHF. Written as DNA, the CDR3 is TGTGCCAGCTCACAACAGGGTCGCTCACCCCTCCACTTT. This chain joins TRBV18 and TRBJ1-6, with a tentative D call TRBD1 (6 bases). The ends were cut back, 4 bases at V and 10 bases at J, with 11 bases in the middle. CDR1 and CDR2 (germline): KGHSH, LQKENI. The CDR3 contains 13 residues.